This T cell receptor (beta chain) appears in the sequencing data of a study of cytomegalovirus exposure and HLA in healthy donors. The germline CDR1 and CDR2 sequences are SEHNR and FQNEAQ (reference sequence). This CDR3 has 12 amino acids. This clone was observed a single time. Its antigen is undetermined. Mismatch with germline at one junction end may stem from a read error. Study conclusions and caveats: Later analysis suggested links between common viral pathogens and several top significant clusters.

This PCR relied on a set of 60 Vbeta primers and 13 Jbeta primers. The data were produced by immunoSEQ multiplex PCR, yet TCRdb's version contains in-frame clones alone and is incomplete. The sample yields over 150,000 clones, about 80% seen once. Sequenced material: PBMCs. The chain is built from TRBV7-9 and TRBJ2-7; 8 positions match TRBD2. The sequence derives from a man between 18 and 35 years old in good health and CMV-seronegative. As DNA, the CDR3 is TGTTCCAGCCTTAGCGGGACCTACGAGCAGTACTTC. Translation gives CSSLSGTYEQYF. The whole variable domain, filled in from reference TRBV7-9 and TRBJ2-7, reads DTGVSQNPRHKITKRGQNVTFRCDPISEHNRLYWYRQTLGQGPEFLTYFQNEAQLEKSRLLSDRFSAERPKGSFSTLEIQRTEQGDSAMYLCSSLSGTYEQYFGPGTRLTVT.